A single sample is the source of the 5 T cell receptor beta chains below, sequenced in a study of T cells after yellow fever vaccination. TCRdb independently ran MiXCR on the 5' RACE reads; one entry per CDR3 protein. The sample shows hundreds of thousands of distinct CDR3 sequences, about 12% of them seen only once. Here the sequenced sample was PBMCs, taken on the day of the yellow fever booster vaccination. All receptors derive from a young man who received the YFV17D yellow fever vaccine.

This clonotype has a handful of counts. The V call is TRBV6-2 or TRBV6-3, the J call TRBJ2-1, with D maybe TRBD2 (5 bases). In germline, CDR1 is MNHEY, CDR2 SVGEGT. V lost 0 bases to trimming and J lost 13 bases, with 10 bases between them. This CDR3 contains 12 residues. The CDR3 coding sequence is TGTGCCAGCAGTTACTCCCGGGCTAGCCAGTTCTTC. Protein: CASSYSRASQFF.

This clonotype was recorded a few times. This chain connects TRBV3-1 to TRBJ2-5; D gene uncertain. Trimming took 1 base from V and 5 from J, leaving 17 bases between them. Per germline, CDR1 LGHDT and CDR2 YNNKEL (reference sequence). The CDR3 contains 16 residues. CDR3 residues: CASSQAFSALKETQYF. The CDR3 DNA is TGTGCCAGCAGCCAAGCCTTCAGCGCCTTAAAGGAGACCCAGTACTTC.

The chain carries TRBV20-1 and TRBJ2-3; 11 positions agree with TRBD2. With 2 bases clipped from V and 4 bases from J, the junction kept 11 bases outside the gene matches. From germline, CDR1 is DFQATT and CDR2 SNEGSKA (reference sequence). The CDR3 covers 17 residues. CDR3 amino acids: CSARRGTSGSKADTQYF. CDR3 nucleotide sequence: TGCAGTGCTAGAAGGGGCACTAGCGGGAGTAAGGCAGATACGCAGTATTTT.

This clonotype was detected only a few times. The chain is built from TRBV5-1 and TRBJ2-3; D may be TRBD2 (6 bases). The CDR3 is 15 amino acids. Germline V gives CDR1 SGHRS, CDR2 YFSETQ. V was pared by 2 bases and J by 5 bases, with 15 bases between. In nucleotides, the CDR3 is TGCGCCAGCAGCTTATTCGGGAGTGAGGGAGATACGCAGTATTTT. Encoded protein: CASSLFGSEGDTQYF. The complete variable domain, with remaining parts taken from reference TRBV5-1 and TRBJ2-3, reads KAGVTQTPRYLIKTRGQQVTLSCSPISGHRSVSWYQQTPGQGLQFLFEYFSETQRNKGNFPGRFSGRQFSNSRSEMNVSTLELGDSALYLCASSLFGSEGDTQYFGPGTRLTVL.

This clonotype was detected only a few times. The chain couples TRBV4-3 to TRBJ2-5; TRBD1 is a possible D gene (6 bases). Deletions cut 4 bases from V and 9 bases from J, with 15 bases between. The CDR3 contains 13 residues. The V gene's germline CDR1 is LGHNA and CDR2 YSLEER. The CDR3 sequence is CASSLRQGLSQYF. CDR3 nucleotides: TGCGCCAGCAGCCTAAGGCAGGGGCTTTCCCAGTACTTC.